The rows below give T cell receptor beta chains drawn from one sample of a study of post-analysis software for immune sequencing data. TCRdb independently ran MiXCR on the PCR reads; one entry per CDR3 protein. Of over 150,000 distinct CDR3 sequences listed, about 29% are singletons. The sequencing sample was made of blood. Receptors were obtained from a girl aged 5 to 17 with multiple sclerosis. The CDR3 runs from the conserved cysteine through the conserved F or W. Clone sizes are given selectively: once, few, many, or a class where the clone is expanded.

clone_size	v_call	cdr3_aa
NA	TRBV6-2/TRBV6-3	CAGSYPDSGTETQYF
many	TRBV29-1	CSVEGGLAGDDEQFF
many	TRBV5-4	CASSDPTGGSGANVLTF
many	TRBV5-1	CASSFGLAHHNEQFF
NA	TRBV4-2	CASSQEGTESYEQYF
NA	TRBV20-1	CSARTGVGQPQHF
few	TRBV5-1	CASSLFPPNTEAFF
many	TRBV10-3	CAIGIAGSYEQYF
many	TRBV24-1	CATSLGLAEPDTQYF
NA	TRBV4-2	CASSPGQGREKLFF
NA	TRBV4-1	CASSQDGGGTSGSPQSLAKNIQYF
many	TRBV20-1	CSARDSGTVGWGTQYF
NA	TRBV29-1	CSVVPDIGNTEAFF
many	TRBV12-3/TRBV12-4	CASSPGTSRGEQYF
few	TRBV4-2	CASSEIAGITDTQYF
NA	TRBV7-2	CASSLGTGVADTQYF
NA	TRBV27	CASSYDGSSNIQYF
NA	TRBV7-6	CASSLGTRRDTQYF
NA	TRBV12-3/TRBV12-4	CASSPRTGSDQPQHF
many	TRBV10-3	CAISPGGSTSYEQYF
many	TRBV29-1	CSVAERELRSHYNEQFF
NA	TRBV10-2	CASSELSLRWTEAFF
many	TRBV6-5	CASSYSPRPKQGAPPRYGYTF
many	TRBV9	CASSARLRGQERNYGYTF
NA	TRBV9	CASSVGSGNTGELFF
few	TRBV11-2	CASSFQTGSYGYTF
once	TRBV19	CATRTGEQPQHF
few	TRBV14	CASSYSPGLSTDTQYF